The rows below give T cell receptor beta chains drawn from one sample of a study of OX40 agonist ivuxolimab in advanced cancers. Generated by immunoSEQ multiplex PCR, the TCRdb table keeps only in-frame clones and is missing some. The data contain just under 65,000 clones, around 80% of them singletons. The source material was CD4+ or CD8+ T cells sorted from blood, sampled in a trial of the OX40 agonist ivuxolimab. The receptors come from an adult with an advanced solid tumor such as melanoma, head and neck, liver or kidney cancer. CDR3s include the opening cysteine and the closing phenylalanine or tryptophan. A D gene is named only where the DNA matches it firmly. Clone size is shown for a subset of rows, as once, few, many or a class of expanded clone.

>.|TRBV4-2|TRBD2|TRBJ2-3
TGTGCCAGCAGCCAAGTCCAGGGAGGGGGCACAGATACGCAGTATTTT
CASSQVQGGGTDTQYF
>.|TRBV7-9|.|TRBJ2-3
TGTGCCAGCAGCTTCGATGGAGATACGCAGTATTTT
CASSFDGDTQYF
>.|TRBV7-7|.|TRBJ2-2
TGTGCCAGCAGCTCCACACACACCGGGGAGCTGTTTTTT
CASSSTHTGELFF
>.|TRBV14|.|TRBJ1-2
TGTGCCAGCAGCCATGCCGGCGGCGGCTATGGCTACACCTTC
CASSHAGGGYGYTF
>once|TRBV11-2|.|TRBJ1-4
TGTGCCAGCAGCTTAGTATCATTTTCAAGGGGCGAAAAACTGTTTTTT
CASSLVSFSRGEKLFF
>.|TRBV7-9|.|TRBJ1-2
TGTGCCAGCTCCGAGGCGGGGGGCTATGGCTACACCTTC
CASSEAGGYGYTF
>.|TRBV10-1|TRBD1|TRBJ2-2
TGCGCCAGCAGTGGACAGGGGGTAACCGGGGAGCTGTTTTTT
CASSGQGVTGELFF
>.|TRBV27|TRBD2|TRBJ2-3
TGTGCCAGCAGTTTAGCGGGGGGGCTGTCCGATACGCAGTATTTT
CASSLAGGLSDTQYF
>.|TRBV11-3|.|TRBJ2-3
TGTGCCAGCGGAGACAGCACAGATACGCAGTATTTT
CASGDSTDTQYF
>.|TRBV7-2|.|TRBJ1-3
TGTGCCAGCAGCCCTCGGGGTCCTTCTGGAAACACCATATATTTT
CASSPRGPSGNTIYF
>.|TRBV10-2|.|TRBJ1-4
TGCGCCAGCAGTGAACCCGGGAGTAGTGAAAAACTGTTTTTT
CASSEPGSSEKLFF